This T cell receptor beta chain was identified in a study of blood T cell repertoires in COVID-19. About the study: There were acute and convalescent COVID-19 samples, and they came from the United States, Italy and Spain.

In the authors' workflow: Estimates of nucleated cell counts were drawn from the amplification of reference gene primers. TCRdb's table, derived via immunoSEQ multiplex PCR, lists solely in-frame clones and lacks some. V and J calls plus clone size are reproduced from that table; the DNA served to infer D and trimming. The table includes over 85,000 clones, more than 70% detected once. Sequencing was carried out using peripheral blood. This receptor was identified in a human donor with acute or convalescent COVID-19. The donor label of this sample is uncertain.

The CDR3 here is CASSRTGLGQPQHF. The CDR3 bases are TGTGCCAGCAGCCGTACAGGGTTGGGACAGCCCCAGCATTTT. V and J are TRBV5-6 and TRBJ1-5, with D perhaps TRBD1 (6 bases). The CDR3 has 14 amino acids. The V end lost 4 bases, the J end lost 7 bases, and 15 bases lay between the germline ends. CDR1 and CDR2 (germline): SGHDT, YYEEEE.